This T cell receptor (beta chain) emerged from a study of T cell repertoires in cytomegalovirus infection. Across the whole study: It was the public TCR beta signatures that indicated both CMV infection and matching HLA type. Findings and caveats of the study: Dominating the ex vivo response were HLA-C-restricted CMV-specific TCR beta clonotypes.

V shed 5 bases and J shed 3 bases, with 10 bases lying between them. The CDR3 consists of 13 residues. Germline assignment: CDR1 KGHSH and CDR2 LQKENI. This clonotype was counted at least ten times. Its specificity is not known. MiXCR was run by TCRdb on the reads, yielding one entry per CDR3 protein. The table has almost 300,000 distinct CDR3 sequences, about a tenth seen once. The chain is built from TRBV18 and TRBJ2-5, with D possibly being TRBD1 or TRBD2 (5 bases each). Sample: PBMCs. The source of this sequence is a human donor in good health (CMV status not recorded). Some clones in this sample may be carry-over from other donors' samples. The CDR3 is CASSTGAKETQYF. DNA for the CDR3: TGTGCCAGCTCAACCGGGGCGAAAGAGACCCAGTACTTC.